A few counts support the clone carrying this TCR beta chain. The target antigen is unknown. CDR1 is SGHVS and CDR2 is FNYEAQ in the germline V gene. Deletions cut 0 bases from V and 5 bases from J, with 6 bases between. The CDR3 has 13 amino acids. As it was prepared, the TCRbeta library received unique molecular identifiers. MiXCR was run by TCRdb on the PCR reads, yielding one entry per CDR3 protein. The repertoire has 98,000 or so distinct CDR3 sequences, around 6.4% of them found once; the top ten carry roughly 24%. These data are taken from a study of T-cell reconstitution after alpha-beta-depleted transplantation in children. Notes on the study in general: T cells produced anew were the main source of T-cell counts and diversity one year after transplant. Expanded graft clones numbering several hundred reportedly gave rise to alpha-beta T cells about two months after transplant. For some patients, TCRbeta diversity was high at day 60 because of recipient T cells and thymic progenitors that survived.

The receptor comes from a male patient aged 2 to 10 who had a stem cell transplant for acute lymphoblastic leukemia, so the T cells may come from the graft donor. The rearrangement links TRBV7-6 to TRBJ2-3; D uncertain. This sample comprised PBMCs, mostly from graft donor cells, obtained 360 days after TCRalphabeta/CD19-depleted stem cell transplant. DNA for the CDR3: TGTGCCAGCAGCTTAGCGGACGTAGATACGCAGTATTTT. It codes for CASSLADVDTQYF.